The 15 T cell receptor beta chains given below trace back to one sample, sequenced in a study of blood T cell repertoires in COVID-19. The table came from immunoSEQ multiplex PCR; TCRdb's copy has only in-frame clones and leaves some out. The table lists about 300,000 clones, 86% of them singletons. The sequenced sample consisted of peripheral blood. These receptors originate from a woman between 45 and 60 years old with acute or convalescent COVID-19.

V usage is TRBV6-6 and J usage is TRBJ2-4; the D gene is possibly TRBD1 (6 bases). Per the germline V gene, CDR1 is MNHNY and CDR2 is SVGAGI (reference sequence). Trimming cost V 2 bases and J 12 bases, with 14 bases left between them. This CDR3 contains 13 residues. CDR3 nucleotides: TGTGCCAGCAGTTACGGGGACAAGGCTGCTCAGTACTTC. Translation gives CASSYGDKAAQYF.

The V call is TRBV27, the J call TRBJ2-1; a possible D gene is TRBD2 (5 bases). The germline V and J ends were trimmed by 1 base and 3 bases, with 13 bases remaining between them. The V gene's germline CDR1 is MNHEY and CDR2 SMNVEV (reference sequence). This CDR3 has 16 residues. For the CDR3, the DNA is TGTGCCAGCAGTTTATACCCGGACTTCTACTACAATGAGCAGTTCTTC. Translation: CASSLYPDFYYNEQFF.

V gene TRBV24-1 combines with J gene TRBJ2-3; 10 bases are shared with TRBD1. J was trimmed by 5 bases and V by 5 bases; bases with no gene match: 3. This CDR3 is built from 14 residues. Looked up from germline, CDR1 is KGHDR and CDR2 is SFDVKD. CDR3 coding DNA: TGTGCCACCAGTGGGGGACAGGGGCTAGATACGCAGTATTTT. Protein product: CATSGGQGLDTQYF.

The CDR3 coding sequence is TGTGCCAGTGTCCTCAGGGGATCTAATTCACCCCTCCACTTT. Residues: CASVLRGSNSPLHF. The chain links TRBV6-5 to TRBJ1-6, with TRBD1 as a possible D gene (6 bases). Trimming pared 9 bases from V and 6 bases from J, leaving 15 bases between. Per the germline V gene, CDR1 is MNHEY and CDR2 is SVGAGI. This CDR3 contains 14 residues.

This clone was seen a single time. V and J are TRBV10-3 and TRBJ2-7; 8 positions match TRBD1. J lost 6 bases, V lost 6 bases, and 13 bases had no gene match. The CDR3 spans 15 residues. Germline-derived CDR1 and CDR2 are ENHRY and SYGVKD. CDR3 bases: TGTGCCATCAGGGACCGTCAGTGGACAGGGACCGAGCAGTACTTC. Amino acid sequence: CAIRDRQWTGTEQYF.

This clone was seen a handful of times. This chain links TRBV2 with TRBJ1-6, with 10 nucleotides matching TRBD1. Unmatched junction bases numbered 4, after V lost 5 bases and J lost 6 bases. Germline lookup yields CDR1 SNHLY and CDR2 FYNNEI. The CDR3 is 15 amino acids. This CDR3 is CASSIDRGLNSPLHF. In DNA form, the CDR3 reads TGTGCCAGCAGTATTGACAGGGGGCTTAATTCACCCCTCCACTTT. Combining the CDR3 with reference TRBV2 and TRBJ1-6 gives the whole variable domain EPEVTQTPSHQVTQMGQEVILRCVPISNHLYFYWYRQILGQKVEFLVSFYNNEISEKSEIFDDQFSVERPDGSNFTLKIRSTKLEDSAMYFCASSIDRGLNSPLHFGNGTRLTVT.

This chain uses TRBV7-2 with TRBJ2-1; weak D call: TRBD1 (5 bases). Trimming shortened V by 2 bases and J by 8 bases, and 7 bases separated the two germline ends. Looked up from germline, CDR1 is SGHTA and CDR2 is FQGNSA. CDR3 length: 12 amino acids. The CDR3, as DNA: TGTGCCAGCAGCTTATTAGGGGATGAGCAGTTCTTC. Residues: CASSLLGDEQFF.

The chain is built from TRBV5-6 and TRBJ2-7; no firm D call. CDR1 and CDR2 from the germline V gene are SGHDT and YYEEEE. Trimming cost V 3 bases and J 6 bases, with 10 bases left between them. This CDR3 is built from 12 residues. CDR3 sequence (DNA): TGTGCCAGCAGCTCACTTTACGGCGAGCAGTACTTC. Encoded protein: CASSSLYGEQYF.

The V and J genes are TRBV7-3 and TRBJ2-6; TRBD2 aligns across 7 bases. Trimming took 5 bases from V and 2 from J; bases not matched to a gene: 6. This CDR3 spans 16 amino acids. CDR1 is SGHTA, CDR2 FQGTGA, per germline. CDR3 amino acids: CASSPAGDAGANVLTF. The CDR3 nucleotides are TGTGCCAGCAGCCCGGCGGGGGACGCTGGGGCCAACGTCCTGACTTTC. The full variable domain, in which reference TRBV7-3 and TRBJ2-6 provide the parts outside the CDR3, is GAGVSQTPSNKVTEKGKYVELRCDPISGHTALYWYRQSLGQGPEFLIYFQGTGAADDSGLPNDRFFAVRPEGSVSTLKIQRTERGDSAVYLCASSPAGDAGANVLTFGAGSRLTVL.

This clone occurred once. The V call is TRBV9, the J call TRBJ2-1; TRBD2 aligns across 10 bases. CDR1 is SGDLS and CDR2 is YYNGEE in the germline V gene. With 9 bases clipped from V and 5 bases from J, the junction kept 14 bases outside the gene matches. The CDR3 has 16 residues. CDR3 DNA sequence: TGTGCCACCGGCAGGGGGACTAGCGCGTCTAACAATGAGCAGTTCTTC. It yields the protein CATGRGTSASNNEQFF.

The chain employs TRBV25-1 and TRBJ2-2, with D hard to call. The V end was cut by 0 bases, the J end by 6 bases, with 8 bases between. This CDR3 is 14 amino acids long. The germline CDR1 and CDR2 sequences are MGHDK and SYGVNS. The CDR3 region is CASSEYRVSGELFF. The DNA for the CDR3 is TGTGCCAGCAGTGAATATCGGGTCTCCGGGGAGCTGTTTTTT.

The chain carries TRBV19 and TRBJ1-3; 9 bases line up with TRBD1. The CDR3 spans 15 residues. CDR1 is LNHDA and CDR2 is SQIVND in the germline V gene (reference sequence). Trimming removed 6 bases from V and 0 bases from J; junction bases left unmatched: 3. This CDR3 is CASRRDRDSGNTIYF. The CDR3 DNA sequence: TGTGCCAGTAGGAGGGACAGGGACTCTGGAAACACCATATATTTT.

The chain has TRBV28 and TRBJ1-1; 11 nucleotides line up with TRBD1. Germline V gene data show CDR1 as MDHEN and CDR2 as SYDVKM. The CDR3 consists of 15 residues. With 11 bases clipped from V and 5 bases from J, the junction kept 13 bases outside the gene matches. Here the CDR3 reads CAGLSRDRGRTEAFF. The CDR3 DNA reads TGTGCCGGACTCAGCCGGGACAGGGGGAGGACTGAAGCTTTCTTT.

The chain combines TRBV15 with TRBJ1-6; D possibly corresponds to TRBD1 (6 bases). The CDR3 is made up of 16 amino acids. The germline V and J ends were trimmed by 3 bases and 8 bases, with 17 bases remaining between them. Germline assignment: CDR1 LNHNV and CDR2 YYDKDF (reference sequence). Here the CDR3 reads CATSRTSGVGDSPLHF. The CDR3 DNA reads TGTGCCACCAGCAGGACCTCAGGGGTGGGCGATTCACCCCTCCACTTT.

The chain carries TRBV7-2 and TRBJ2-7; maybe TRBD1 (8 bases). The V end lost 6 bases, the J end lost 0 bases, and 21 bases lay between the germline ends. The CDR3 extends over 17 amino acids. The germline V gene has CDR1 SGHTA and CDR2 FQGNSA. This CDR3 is CASSTRTGRESSYEQYF. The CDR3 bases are TGTGCCAGCAGTACTAGGACAGGGCGGGAGAGCTCCTACGAGCAGTACTTC.